The 16 T cell receptor beta chains reported below all come from one sample, sequenced in a study of CD8 T cells in ankylosing spondylitis. Study-level results: Roughly eight highly homologous variants made up a TCR beta motif that seemed to typify ankylosing spondylitis blood.

These receptors lack a known antigen. One entry per CDR3 protein, called by TCRdb with MiXCR from the 5' RACE reads. This sample has 350,000 to 450,000 distinct CDR3 sequences, with roughly 26% found just once. Input material: blood, either unsorted or a sorted T cell fraction (not recorded which). All receptors come from a male donor with ankylosing spondylitis.

The genes are TRBV7-2 and TRBJ2-3; possible D gene TRBD2, 5 bases. Germline values: CDR1 SGHTA, CDR2 FQGNSA. This CDR3 comprises 15 residues. V gave up 0 bases and J gave up 3 bases, with 10 bases separating them. CDR3 sequence reads: CASSLASPGTDTQYF. Here the CDR3 DNA reads TGTGCCAGCAGCTTAGCTTCCCCGGGAACAGATACGCAGTATTTT.

V gene TRBV20-1 combines with J gene TRBJ2-5; TRBD1 matches at 7 bases. CDR1 DFQATT and CDR2 SNEGSKA come from the germline V gene (reference sequence). This CDR3 is built from 15 residues. With V trimmed by 2 bases and J by 5 bases, 11 bases remained unmatched. The CDR3 DNA reads as TGCAGTGCTAGAAACCTACAGGGGTGGTCCGAGACCCAGTACTTC. Amino acid sequence: CSARNLQGWSETQYF.

The chain has TRBV5-4 and TRBJ2-7; 7 positions match TRBD2. This CDR3 has 14 residues. Germline CDR1 is SGHNT and CDR2 is YYREEE (reference sequence). V shed 0 bases and J 3 bases; nucleotides not matched to a gene: 3. The CDR3 bases are TGTGCCAGCAGCTTGGGGGGACTACGCTACGAGCAGTACTTC. This codes for CASSLGGLRYEQYF.

This clonotype was observed a handful of times. The V gene is TRBV9, the J gene TRBJ1-4, with TRBD1 matching 8 bases. The length of the CDR3 is 14 residues. Trimming at V came to 5 bases and at J to 5 bases, leaving 5 bases not matched to a gene. Germline lookup yields CDR1 SGDLS and CDR2 YYNGEE. The CDR3: CASRPGGANEKLFF. CDR3 nucleotides: TGTGCCAGCAGACCAGGGGGCGCGAATGAAAAACTGTTTTTT. Filled out from reference TRBV9 and TRBJ1-4, the complete variable domain reads DSGVTQTPKHLITATGQRVTLRCSPRSGDLSVYWYQQSLDQGLQFLIQYYNGEERAKGNILERFSAQQFPDLHSELNLSSLELGDSALYFCASRPGGANEKLFFGSGTQLSVL.

This clonotype was seen a handful of times. This rearrangement joins TRBV6-1 to TRBJ1-2; the match to TRBD1 covers 7 bases. Germline V CDR1 and CDR2: MNHNS, SASEGT. CDR3 length equals 13 residues. V lost 1 base, J lost 6 bases, and 2 bases stayed unmatched. The CDR3 loop is CASSEETGNGYTF. DNA of the CDR3: TGTGCCAGCAGTGAAGAGACAGGGAATGGCTACACCTTC.

The rearrangement joins TRBV6-1 to TRBJ2-7; no reliable D call. The CDR3 is made up of 13 amino acids. Germline CDR1 is MNHNS and CDR2 is SASEGT. V shed 6 bases and J shed 9 bases, with 18 bases lying between them. The CDR3, as DNA: TGTGCCAGCAGCGCCAGAGACCGGACGGTGCAGTACTTC. Translating it yields CASSARDRTVQYF.

The gene calls are TRBV19 and TRBJ2-2; no reliable D call. The CDR3 is 15 amino acids. Germline lookup yields CDR1 LNHDA and CDR2 SQIVND (reference sequence). Trimming cost V 1 base and J 3 bases, with 9 bases left between them. CDR3 region: CASSIVGWDTGELFF. CDR3 in DNA: TGTGCCAGTAGTATAGTAGGGTGGGACACCGGGGAGCTGTTTTTT. Full variable domain (remainder filled in from reference TRBV19 and TRBJ2-2): DGGITQSPKYLFRKEGQNVTLSCEQNLNHDAMYWYRQDPGQGLRLIYYSQIVNDFQKGDIAEGYSVSREKKESFPLTVTSAQKNPTAFYLCASSIVGWDTGELFFGEGSRLTVL.

The chain has TRBV12-3 or TRBV12-4 and TRBJ2-7; TRBD1 agrees at 8 bases. The length of the CDR3 is 13 residues. V lost 4 bases and J lost 2; bases outside the gene matches: 1. The CDR3 sequence: CASSWTGTYEQYF. CDR3 coding DNA: TGTGCCAGCAGTTGGACAGGGACCTACGAGCAGTACTTC.

The CDR3 DNA is TGTGCCAGCAGCTCCCGGACAGCGGGGGAGACCCAGTACTTC. Its translation is CASSSRTAGETQYF. The V call is TRBV7-9, the J call TRBJ2-5; D might be TRBD2 (7 bases). Trimming removed 4 bases at V and 5 bases at J, with 14 bases between. The CDR3 consists of 14 residues. In germline, CDR1 is SEHNR, CDR2 FQNEAQ (reference sequence).

The V and J genes are TRBV4-2 and TRBJ2-5; the D is unclear. This CDR3 contains 14 residues. Germline lookup yields CDR1 LGHNA and CDR2 YNFKEQ. V lost 3 bases, J lost 2 bases, and 10 bases lay in between. CDR3 loop: CASSHPGGQETQYF. The DNA for the CDR3 is TGTGCCAGCAGCCACCCGGGCGGACAAGAGACCCAGTACTTC.

The chain joins TRBV6-4 to TRBJ1-5; no firm D call. Trimming removed 0 bases at V and 5 bases at J, with 5 bases between. The CDR3 sequence is 13 residues long. In germline, CDR1 is MRHNA, CDR2 SNTAGT. CDR3 in DNA: TGTGCCAGCAGTGACTCAATGGATCAGCCCCAGCATTTT. Translated, it gives CASSDSMDQPQHF.

In nucleotides, the CDR3 is TGTGCCACCAGCAGAGATCGCGGGAGCTCCTATAATTCACCCCTCCACTTT. The encoded protein is CATSRDRGSSYNSPLHF. The chain joins TRBV15 to TRBJ1-6; D call uncertain. In germline, CDR1 is LNHNV, CDR2 YYDKDF (reference sequence). Trimming removed 0 bases at V and 0 bases at J, with 9 bases between. This CDR3 is 17 amino acids long.

In its sample, this clonotype was seen a few times. This chain joins TRBV11-2 and TRBJ2-2, with no clear D. This CDR3 has 15 amino acids. V dropped 0 bases and J dropped 8 bases, with 13 bases sitting between them. CDR1 and CDR2 from the germline V gene are SGHAT and FQNNGV. CDR3 nucleotides: TGTGCCAGCAGCTTAGAATTCGTGCGCGGAGGGGAGCTGTTTTTT. As protein: CASSLEFVRGGELFF.

The table lists this clonotype with a few counts. The chain has TRBV25-1 and TRBJ1-2; D gene uncertain. V lost 2 bases and J lost 7, with 11 bases in between. CDR1 and CDR2 (germline): MGHDK, SYGVNS. The CDR3 is 13 amino acids. The CDR3 here is CASSERVFVGYTF. For the CDR3, the DNA is TGTGCCAGCAGTGAAAGGGTTTTTGTTGGCTACACCTTC.

This rearrangement joins TRBV6-2 or TRBV6-3 to TRBJ1-5; D ambiguous. Germline-derived CDR1 and CDR2 are MNHEY and SVGEGT. V dropped 5 bases and J dropped 7 bases, with 15 bases sitting between them. CDR3 length: 14 amino acids. CDR3: CASSPSTAGQPQHF. CDR3 DNA sequence: TGTGCCAGCAGTCCTTCGACCGCCGGACAGCCCCAGCATTTT.

This clonotype was detected only once. The chain carries TRBV7-8 and TRBJ2-5, with 9 bases matching TRBD1. The V and J ends lost 5 bases and 1 base, in that order; junction bases with no gene match: 8. The germline CDR1 and CDR2 sequences are SGHVS and FQNEAQ. This CDR3 is 16 amino acids long. CDR3 in amino acids: CASSHRDREIQETQYF. In DNA form, the CDR3 reads TGTGCCAGCAGCCACCGGGACAGGGAAATCCAAGAGACCCAGTACTTC.